Presented here are 17 T cell receptor beta chains from one specimen sequenced in a study of Ad26.COV2.S vaccination and SARS-CoV-2 variants (dated by TCRdb to 2020 to 2022). To prepare the library, the immunoSEQ multiplex PCR assay was applied. Imported from immuneACCESS, the table was reduced by TCRdb to in-frame sequences with V and J called. These copies leave out some clones; in studies compared against another copy, an unresolved V gene accounts for under half, and the cause of the remainder is not known. The sample contains some 350,000 clones, about 91% of them found a single time. Together, the top ten hold about 3.9% of the sample. The sample's time point label is to be understood as: individuals recovered from natural SARS-CoV-2 infection. Sequencing used peripheral blood, obtained after recovery from COVID-19. These receptor sequences come from a human donor who had recovered from COVID-19.

This sequence joins TRBV2 and TRBJ2-7; D remains unclear. V lost 9 bases to trimming and J lost 0 bases, with 9 bases between them. Germline assignment: CDR1 SNHLY and CDR2 FYNNEI. The CDR3 consists of 12 residues. The CDR3 nucleotides are TGTGCCAGTGCGCGGAGCTCCTACGAGCAGTACTTC. Amino acids: CASARSSYEQYF.

A single count supports this clone. V is TRBV7-9 and J is TRBJ1-4; D call uncertain. The CDR3 length is 12 residues. Germline CDR1 and CDR2: SEHNR and FQNEAQ (reference sequence). V was cut by 5 bases and J by 8 bases, with 9 bases left in between. Here the CDR3 DNA reads TGTGCCAGCAGCGTGGAACGGGAAAAACTGTTTTTT. This encodes CASSVEREKLFF.

The chain employs TRBV15 and TRBJ2-7; D is uncertain. This CDR3 has 15 residues. Germline CDR1 reads LNHNV; CDR2 reads YYDKDF (reference sequence). Trimming cost V 1 base and J 3 bases, with 13 bases left between them. CDR3 coding DNA: TGTGCCACCAGCAGAGCTGGCAGCTCGGGCTACGAGCAGTACTTC. Translation gives CATSRAGSSGYEQYF.

CDR3 sequence: CASSLSPAGGYGYTF. The CDR3 DNA follows: TGTGCCAGCAGTTTATCCCCCGCGGGGGGCTATGGCTACACCTTC. This rearrangement joins TRBV27 to TRBJ1-2; D might be TRBD1 (5 bases). Trimming stripped 0 bases from V and 4 bases from J, with 12 bases between. Germline V gene sequence: CDR1 MNHEY, CDR2 SMNVEV (reference sequence). The CDR3 covers 15 residues.

This chain uses TRBV3-1 (or the pseudogene TRBV3-2) with TRBJ1-1, with D unresolved. Germline-derived CDR1 and CDR2 are LGHDT and YNNKEL (reference sequence). With 6 bases removed from V and 0 bases from J, the gap between germline ends came to 8 bases. The CDR3 runs 13 residues. The CDR3 sequence is CASRYEVNTEAFF. The CDR3 DNA reads TGTGCCAGCAGGTACGAAGTGAACACTGAAGCTTTCTTT.

The chain uses TRBV19 and TRBJ1-2; TRBD1 agrees at 7 bases. The CDR3 sequence is 14 residues long. CDR1 is LNHDA and CDR2 is SQIVND in the germline V gene (reference sequence). The junction had 5 bases not matched to a gene; V was cut back by 5 bases and J by 2 bases. In DNA form, the CDR3 reads TGTGCCAGTAGTGTCATCAGGGGGAACTATGGCTACACCTTC. It translates to CASSVIRGNYGYTF.

The chain combines TRBV5-6 with TRBJ1-4; no reliable D call. Germline V gene lookup returns CDR1 SGHDT and CDR2 YYEEEE. The CDR3 runs 14 residues. Trimming cost V 2 bases and J 7 bases, with 12 bases left between them. For the CDR3, the DNA is TGTGCCAGCAGCTTCTCTATCACGGTTGAAAAACTGTTTTTT. It yields the protein CASSFSITVEKLFF.

V is TRBV27 and J is TRBJ2-1; D possibly corresponds to TRBD2 (6 bases). CDR1 is MNHEY and CDR2 is SMNVEV in the germline V gene (reference sequence). Trimming stripped 0 bases from V and 7 bases from J, with 13 bases between. CDR3 size: 15 residues. For the CDR3, the DNA is TGTGCCAGCAGTTTATCGGTTGGGGGGATAAATGAGCAGTTCTTC. Its translation: CASSLSVGGINEQFF.

The chain combines TRBV5-1 with TRBJ2-1, with TRBD2 identical over 13 bases. J lost 8 bases, V lost 7 bases, and 9 bases had no gene match. The germline CDR1 and CDR2 sequences are SGHRS and YFSETQ. The CDR3 loop spans 15 amino acids. CDR3 DNA sequence: TGCGCCAGCTCCCCAGGACTAGCGGGGGATTATGAGCAGTTCTTC. Translation gives CASSPGLAGDYEQFF.

CDR3 sequence reads: CASGLPWTERAFF. In DNA form, the CDR3 reads TGTGCCAGCGGACTACCCTGGACGGAAAGGGCTTTCTTT. The rearrangement links TRBV12-3 or TRBV12-4 to TRBJ1-1; no definite D call. The CDR3 is 13 residues long. V dropped 8 bases and J dropped 11 bases, with 21 bases sitting between them.

The J gene is TRBJ1-1, the V gene TRBV7-6; D is undetermined. Trimming took off 1 base at V and 9 bases at J, with 9 bases between the two ends. CDR1 is SGHVS and CDR2 is FNYEAQ in the germline V gene. CDR3 length: 12 amino acids. The CDR3 region is CASSLVGSQAFF. The CDR3, as DNA: TGTGCCAGCAGCTTAGTGGGGTCCCAAGCTTTCTTT. The complete variable domain, with remaining parts taken from reference TRBV7-6 and TRBJ1-1, reads GAGVSQSPRYKVTKRGQDVALRCDPISGHVSLYWYRQALGQGPEFLTYFNYEAQQDKSGLPNDRFSAERPEGSISTLTIQRTEQRDSAMYRCASSLVGSQAFFGQGTRLTVV.

This clone was counted a single time. V and J are TRBV9 and TRBJ2-2; 8 positions match TRBD1. Germline loops: CDR1 SGDLS, CDR2 YYNGEE. J gave up 0 bases and V 3 bases, and 10 bases lay outside the gene matches. There are 18 residues in the CDR3. CDR3 nucleotides: TGTGCCAGCAGCGAGATCGGGACAGGCGTAGCGAACACCGGGGAGCTGTTTTTT. Translated, it gives CASSEIGTGVANTGELFF.

In nucleotides, the CDR3 is TGTGCCAGCAGCTCCGGGACATATGAAAACACTGAAGCTTTCTTT. As protein: CASSSGTYENTEAFF. The genes are TRBV7-6 and TRBJ1-1; weak D call: TRBD1 (6 bases). There are 15 residues in the CDR3. In germline, CDR1 is SGHVS, CDR2 FNYEAQ. V gave up 4 bases and J gave up 2 bases, with 14 bases separating them. Combining the CDR3 with reference TRBV7-6 and TRBJ1-1 gives the whole variable domain GAGVSQSPRYKVTKRGQDVALRCDPISGHVSLYWYRQALGQGPEFLTYFNYEAQQDKSGLPNDRFSAERPEGSISTLTIQRTEQRDSAMYRCASSSGTYENTEAFFGQGTRLTVV.

V and J are TRBV2 and TRBJ1-2; D call uncertain. This CDR3 region has 12 residues. Germline assignment: CDR1 SNHLY and CDR2 FYNNEI. Deletions cut 3 bases from V and 4 bases from J, with 6 bases between. The CDR3 here is CASSDSFYGYTF. The CDR3 bases are TGTGCCAGCAGTGACTCTTTCTATGGCTACACCTTC.

The chain couples TRBV4-1 to TRBJ1-1; D gene ambiguous. Germline CDR1 is MGHRA and CDR2 is YSYEKL. The CDR3 has 17 amino acids. Trimming removed 4 bases from V and 1 base from J, with 19 bases in between. The CDR3 loop is CASSLPRAGNWNTEAFF. The CDR3 nucleotides read TGCGCCAGCAGCCTCCCAAGGGCGGGGAACTGGAACACTGAAGCTTTCTTT.

The chain combines TRBV6-5 with TRBJ1-1; unclear D gene. The germline CDR1 and CDR2 sequences are MNHEY and SVGAGI. V was cut by 2 bases and J by 0 bases, with 7 bases left in between. The CDR3 length is 14 residues. The CDR3 sequence is CASSYGSMNTEAFF. Here the CDR3 DNA reads TGTGCCAGCAGTTACGGCAGCATGAACACTGAAGCTTTCTTT.

V is TRBV7-2 and J is TRBJ1-2, with a tentative D call TRBD1 (6 bases). Between the trimmed V and J ends, which lost 1 base and 4 bases, there was a span of 13 bases. CDR3 length: 15 residues. The germline CDR1 and CDR2 sequences are SGHTA and FQGNSA. For the CDR3, the DNA is TGTGCCAGCAGCTTAGAAGCCAGGGGCGTCTATGGCTACACCTTC. This encodes CASSLEARGVYGYTF.